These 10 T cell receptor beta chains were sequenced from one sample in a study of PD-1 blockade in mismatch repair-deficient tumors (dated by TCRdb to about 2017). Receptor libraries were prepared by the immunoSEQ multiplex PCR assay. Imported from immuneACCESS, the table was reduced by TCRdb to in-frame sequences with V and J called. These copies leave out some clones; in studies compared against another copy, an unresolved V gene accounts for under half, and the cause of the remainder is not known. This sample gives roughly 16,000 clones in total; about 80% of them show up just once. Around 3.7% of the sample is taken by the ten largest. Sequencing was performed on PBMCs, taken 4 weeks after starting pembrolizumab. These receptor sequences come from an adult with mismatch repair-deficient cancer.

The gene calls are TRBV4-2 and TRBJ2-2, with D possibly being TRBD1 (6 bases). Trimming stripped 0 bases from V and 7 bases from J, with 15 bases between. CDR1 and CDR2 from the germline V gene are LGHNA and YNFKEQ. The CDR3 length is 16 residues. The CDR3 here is CASSQDLAGVGGELFF. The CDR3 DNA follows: TGTGCCAGCAGCCAAGATCTGGCAGGGGTGGGCGGGGAGCTGTTTTTT.

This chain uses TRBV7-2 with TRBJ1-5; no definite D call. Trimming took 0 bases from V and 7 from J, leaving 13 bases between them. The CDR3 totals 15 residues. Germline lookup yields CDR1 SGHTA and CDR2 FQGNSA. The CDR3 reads CASSLARGDAQPQHF. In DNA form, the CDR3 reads TGTGCCAGCAGCTTAGCGCGGGGTGATGCGCAGCCCCAGCATTTT.

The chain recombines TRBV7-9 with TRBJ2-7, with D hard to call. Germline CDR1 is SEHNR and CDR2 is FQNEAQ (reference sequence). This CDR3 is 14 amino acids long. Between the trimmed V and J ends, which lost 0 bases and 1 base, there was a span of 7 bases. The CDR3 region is CASSLAVASYEQYF. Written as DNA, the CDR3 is TGTGCCAGCAGCTTAGCTGTGGCTTCCTACGAGCAGTACTTC.

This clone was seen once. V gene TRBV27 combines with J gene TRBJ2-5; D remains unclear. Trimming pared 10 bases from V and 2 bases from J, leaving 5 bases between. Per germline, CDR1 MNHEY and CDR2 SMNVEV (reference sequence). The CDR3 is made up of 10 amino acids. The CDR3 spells CAMRQETQYF. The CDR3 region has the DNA TGTGCCATGCGGCAAGAGACCCAGTACTTC.

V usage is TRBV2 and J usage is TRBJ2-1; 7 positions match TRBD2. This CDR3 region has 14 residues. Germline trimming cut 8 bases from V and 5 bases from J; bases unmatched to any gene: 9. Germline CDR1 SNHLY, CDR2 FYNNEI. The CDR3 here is CASGREVSDNEQFF. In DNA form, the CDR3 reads TGTGCCAGCGGGAGGGAGGTATCGGACAATGAGCAGTTCTTC.

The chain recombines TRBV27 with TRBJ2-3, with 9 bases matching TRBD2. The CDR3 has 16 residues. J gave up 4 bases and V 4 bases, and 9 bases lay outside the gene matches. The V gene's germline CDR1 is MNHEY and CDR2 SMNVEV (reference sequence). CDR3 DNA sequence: TGTGCCAGCAGTTCCCCCGCTAGCGGGACCCCAGATACGCAGTATTTT. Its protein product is CASSSPASGTPDTQYF.

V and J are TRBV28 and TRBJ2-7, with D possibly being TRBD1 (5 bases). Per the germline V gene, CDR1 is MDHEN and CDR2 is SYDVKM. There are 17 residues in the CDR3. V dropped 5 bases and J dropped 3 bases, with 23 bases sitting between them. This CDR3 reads CASSPLRQGWGNYEQYF. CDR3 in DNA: TGTGCCAGCAGTCCCCTCCGGCAGGGTTGGGGAAACTACGAGCAGTACTTC.

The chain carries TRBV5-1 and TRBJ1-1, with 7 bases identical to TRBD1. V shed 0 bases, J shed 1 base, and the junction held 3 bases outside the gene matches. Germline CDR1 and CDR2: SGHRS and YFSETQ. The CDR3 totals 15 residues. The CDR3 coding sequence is TGCGCCAGCAGCTTGGTAGCAGGGGGGAACACTGAAGCTTTCTTT. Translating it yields CASSLVAGGNTEAFF.

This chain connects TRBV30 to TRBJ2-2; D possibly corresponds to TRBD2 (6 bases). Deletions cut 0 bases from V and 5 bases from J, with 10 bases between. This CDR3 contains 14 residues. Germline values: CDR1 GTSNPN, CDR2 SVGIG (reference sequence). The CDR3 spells CAWSVIGGTGELFF. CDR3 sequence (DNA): TGTGCCTGGAGTGTAATCGGGGGTACCGGGGAGCTGTTTTTT.

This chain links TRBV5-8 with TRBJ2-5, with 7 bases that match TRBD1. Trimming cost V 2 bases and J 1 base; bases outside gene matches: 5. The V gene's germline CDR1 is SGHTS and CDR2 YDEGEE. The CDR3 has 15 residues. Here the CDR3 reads CASSFRAGGQETQYF. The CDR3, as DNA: TGTGCCAGCAGCTTTCGGGCAGGGGGCCAAGAGACCCAGTACTTC. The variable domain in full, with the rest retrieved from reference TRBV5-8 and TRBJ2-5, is EAGVTQSPTHLIKTRGQQATLRCSPISGHTSVYWYQQALGLGLQFLLWYDEGEERNRGNFPPRFSGRQFPNYSSELNVNALELEDSALYLCASSFRAGGQETQYFGPGTRLLVL.